This paragraph covers one T cell receptor beta chain sequence. Libraries were prepared by immunoSEQ multiplex PCR; TCRdb keeps only in-frame clonotypes and omits some of them. The repertoire has tens of thousands of clones, more than 70% of them found once; the top ten carry about 15%. The ends lost 4 bases at V and 1 base at J; junction bases unmatched: 3. The V gene's germline CDR1 is SGHTS and CDR2 YDEGEE. The CDR3 extends over 16 amino acids. These data originate in a study of blood T cell repertoires in COVID-19. Overall study: There were acute and convalescent COVID-19 samples, and they came from the United States, Italy and Spain.

The sample taken for sequencing was peripheral blood. This sequence was found in a man aged 80 or over with active or convalescent COVID-19. The gene calls are TRBV5-8 and TRBJ2-3, with 13 bases that match TRBD2. The CDR3 nucleotides are TGTGCCAGCAGCCTCGGACTAGCGGGGGGCACAGATACGCAGTATTTT. Translating gives CASSLGLAGGTDTQYF.